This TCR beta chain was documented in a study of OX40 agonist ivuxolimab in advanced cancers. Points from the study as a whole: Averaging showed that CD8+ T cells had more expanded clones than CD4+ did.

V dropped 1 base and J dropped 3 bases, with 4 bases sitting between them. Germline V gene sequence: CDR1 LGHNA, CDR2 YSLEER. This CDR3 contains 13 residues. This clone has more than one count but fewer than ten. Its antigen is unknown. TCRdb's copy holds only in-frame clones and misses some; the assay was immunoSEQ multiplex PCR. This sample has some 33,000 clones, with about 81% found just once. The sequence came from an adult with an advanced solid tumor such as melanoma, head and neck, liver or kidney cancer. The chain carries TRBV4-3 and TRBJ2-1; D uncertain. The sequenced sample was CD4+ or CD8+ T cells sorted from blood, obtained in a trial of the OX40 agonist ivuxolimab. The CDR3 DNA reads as TGCGCCAGCAGCCAAGGGGACTACAATGAGCAGTTCTTC. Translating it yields CASSQGDYNEQFF.